This T cell receptor beta chain was sequenced during a study of blood T cell repertoires in COVID-19. Study background: For recovered donors of Cohort 3, there were two negative PCRs, clearance, or symptom resolution. COVID-19 samples, acute and convalescent, were from the United States, Italy and Spain.

The assay was immunoSEQ multiplex PCR, and TCRdb's table has in-frame clones only and misses some. Among 150,000 to 200,000 clones listed, about 88% were seen once. Participants came from some 23 US areas, aged roughly 18 to 95 years. Sequenced input: PBMCs or T cells enriched from blood (not recorded which). The receptor comes from a woman in her forties in a cohort exposed to, infected with or recovered from COVID-19 (not recorded which).

CDR3 loop: CASSQLGHNSPLHF. CDR3 sequence (DNA): TGCGCCAGCAGTCAATTGGGCCATAATTCACCCCTCCACTTT. The V and J genes are TRBV23-1 and TRBJ1-6; D is unclear. TRBV23-1 is filed as an ORF, its function uncertain. V was clipped by 1 base and J by 5 bases, with 6 bases between them. The CDR3 is 14 amino acids.